Presented here are 11 T cell receptor beta chains from one specimen sequenced in a study of early T cells in non-severe SARS-CoV-2 infection (dated by TCRdb to about 2021). Receptors were amplified or captured by 5' RACE. TCRdb shows the sequencer as NextSeq 500. TCRdb reprocessed the public reads (quality trimming at Q25 with fastp, clone calling with MiXCR) and kept in-frame beta chains. When rows share a CDR3 protein, they turn into one entry using the most common DNA and genes. The sample table holds roughly 80,000 distinct CDR3 sequences, of which about 14% were seen once. The top ten constitute 12% of the sample. The sample consisted of whole blood. The receptors come from an adult who was a healthcare worker with PCR-confirmed SARS-CoV-2 infection or an uninfected control (not recorded which).

This chain links TRBV6-6 with TRBJ1-2; D remains ambiguous. The ends were cut back, 0 bases at V and 2 bases at J, with 7 bases in the middle. This CDR3 has 14 residues. CDR1 and CDR2 from the germline V gene are MNHNY and SVGAGI (reference sequence). The DNA for the CDR3 is TGTGCCAGCAGTTACTCGGCAGAAAACTATGGCTACACCTTC. Its protein product is CASSYSAENYGYTF.

This clonotype turned up a few times. The rearrangement joins TRBV4-1 to TRBJ1-4; D uncertain. The V gene lost 1 base and the J gene lost 8 bases, with 11 bases spanning the gap. Looked up from germline, CDR1 is MGHRA and CDR2 is YSYEKL. The CDR3 is 14 amino acids. CDR3 sequence: CASSQVGEGEKLFF. CDR3 in DNA: TGCGCCAGCAGCCAAGTAGGTGAAGGGGAAAAACTGTTTTTT.

CDR3 protein: CASSKQTLEDIQYF. The CDR3 nucleotides read TGTGCCAGTAGTAAACAGACCTTAGAGGACATTCAGTACTTC. This chain connects TRBV19 to TRBJ2-4; D gene ambiguous. Trimming took off 4 bases at V and 8 bases at J, with 15 bases between the two ends. The germline gives CDR1 LNHDA, CDR2 SQIVND (reference sequence). The CDR3 runs to 14 residues.

This clonotype appeared a few times. CDR3 amino acids: CASTPKGREGTDTQYF. The CDR3 bases are TGTGCCAGCACCCCAAAGGGGCGGGAGGGCACAGATACGCAGTATTTT. The chain combines TRBV12-3 or TRBV12-4 with TRBJ2-3; 8 bases map to TRBD2. V lost 7 bases, J lost 1 base, and 10 bases stayed unmatched. The CDR3 sequence is 16 residues long.

There are a few counts of this clonotype. The V call is TRBV9, the J call TRBJ1-2; D unresolved. The ends were cut back, 4 bases at V and 2 bases at J, with 9 bases in the middle. This CDR3 region has 13 residues. Germline V gene lookup returns CDR1 SGDLS and CDR2 YYNGEE. Written as DNA, the CDR3 is TGTGCCAGCAGCCCCGATGGAAACTATGGCTACACCTTC. Its protein is CASSPDGNYGYTF.

This clonotype was seen at least ten times. The chain combines TRBV7-2 with TRBJ2-1, with TRBD2 matching 8 bases. The CDR3 length is 15 residues. Unmatched junction bases numbered 2, after V lost 0 bases and J lost 4 bases. CDR1 is SGHTA and CDR2 is FQGNSA in the germline V gene. The CDR3 here is CASSLARGEYNEQFF. The CDR3 region has the DNA TGTGCCAGCAGCTTAGCGCGGGGGGAGTACAATGAGCAGTTCTTC.

This clonotype has more than one count but fewer than ten. The CDR3 sequence is CASSEKVRETWTQYF. CDR3 DNA sequence: TGTGCCAGCAGCGAAAAGGTTCGCGAAACGTGGACCCAGTACTTC. The chain combines TRBV6-5 with TRBJ2-5; no firm D call. The V and J ends lost 6 bases and 7 bases respectively, with 21 bases between them. From germline, CDR1 is MNHEY and CDR2 SVGAGI. The length of the CDR3 is 15 residues.

The chain has TRBV6-2 or TRBV6-3 and TRBJ1-5, with 11 bases aligning to TRBD1. The germline CDR1 and CDR2 sequences are MNHEY and SVGEGT. The CDR3 has 15 residues. V lost 5 bases, J lost 0 bases, and 0 bases stayed unmatched. The CDR3 DNA reads as TGTGCCAGCAGTGGGACAGGGGGTAGCAATCAGCCCCAGCATTTT. It is translated as CASSGTGGSNQPQHF.

This clonotype was found a few times. The V gene is TRBV9, the J gene TRBJ2-3; 7 nucleotides line up with TRBD2. CDR1 is SGDLS and CDR2 is YYNGEE in the germline V gene. The CDR3 has 14 residues. Trimming took 3 bases from V and 4 from J; bases not matched to a gene: 5. CDR3 coding DNA: TGTGCCAGCAGCGGGACTAGTGTCCCAGATACGCAGTATTTT. Protein sequence: CASSGTSVPDTQYF.

CDR3 DNA sequence: TGTGCCAGCAGTCCCCGACAGGGTCGTGATACGCAGTATTTT. Protein: CASSPRQGRDTQYF. The rearrangement uses TRBV28 and TRBJ2-3; TRBD1 matches at 7 bases. With 5 bases clipped from V and 6 bases from J, the junction kept 8 bases outside the gene matches. This CDR3 has 14 amino acids. Germline lookup yields CDR1 MDHEN and CDR2 SYDVKM.

The chain recombines TRBV9 with TRBJ2-3, with 7 bases that match TRBD2. The germline V gene has CDR1 SGDLS and CDR2 YYNGEE. There are 15 residues in the CDR3. V shed 3 bases and J 0 bases; nucleotides not matched to a gene: 4. The CDR3 DNA reads TGTGCCAGCAGCGCAGATAGCGGGAGCACAGATACGCAGTATTTT. Protein product: CASSADSGSTDTQYF.